One and the same sample provided the 27 T cell receptor beta chains below, sequenced in a study of blood T cell repertoires in COVID-19. Repertoires were generated with immunoSEQ multiplex PCR, while TCRdb's copy carries only in-frame clones and drops some. The table lists about 160,000 clones, 70% to 80% of them singletons. The sample taken for sequencing was peripheral blood. Source of these receptors: an older woman with COVID-19, enrolled during active disease.

V usage is TRBV28 and J usage is TRBJ1-3; D uncertain. V was cut by 6 bases and J by 8 bases, with 23 bases left in between. The germline V gene encodes CDR1 MDHEN and CDR2 SYDVKM. The CDR3 sequence is 16 residues long. The CDR3 here is CASSQASQRFSHTIYF. The DNA of the CDR3 is TGTGCCAGCAGCCAAGCCTCCCAACGGTTTTCACACACCATATATTTT.

This clone was seen more than once but under ten times. The rearrangement links TRBV24-1 to TRBJ2-1; 8 nucleotides agree with TRBD2. This CDR3 region has 15 residues. Germline V CDR1 and CDR2: KGHDR, SFDVKD. V dropped 6 bases and J dropped 7; count of bases not matched to a gene: 10. In DNA form, the CDR3 reads TGTGCCACCAGTCGGCCTAGCGGGTTTGGAAATGAGCAGTTCTTC. The encoded protein is CATSRPSGFGNEQFF.

This chain uses TRBV9 with TRBJ1-6, with D tentatively TRBD1 (6 bases). The germline CDR1 and CDR2 sequences are SGDLS and YYNGEE. V was cut by 0 bases and J by 3 bases, with 13 bases left in between. The length of the CDR3 is 17 residues. CDR3 sequence: CASSVGRGAIYNSPLHF. For the CDR3, the DNA is TGTGCCAGCAGCGTAGGGCGGGGGGCCATCTATAATTCACCCCTCCACTTT.

V and J are TRBV28 and TRBJ1-5; the D is unclear. V dropped 6 bases and J dropped 6 bases, with 9 bases sitting between them. Germline-derived CDR1 and CDR2 are MDHEN and SYDVKM. The CDR3 extends over 12 amino acids. CDR3 bases: TGTGCCAGCAGGATACAGTCTCAGCCCCAGCATTTT. Protein product: CASRIQSQPQHF. Looking up the rest from reference TRBV28 and TRBJ1-5 gives the full variable domain: DVKVTQSSRYLVKRTGEKVFLECVQDMDHENMFWYRQDPGLGLRLIYFSYDVKMKEKGDIPEGYSVSREKKERFSLILESASTNQTSMYLCASRIQSQPQHFGDGTRLSIL.

Details on this clone: Germline is not matched at one junction end, which may reflect a read error. The chain links TRBV7-9 to TRBJ1-2, with D perhaps TRBD1 (6 bases). The CDR3 extends over 15 amino acids. Germline CDR1 reads SEHNR; CDR2 reads FQNEAQ (reference sequence). The CDR3 DNA sequence: TGTGCCACCAGCGAGGGGCGACAGGTCCTCTATGGCTACACCTTC. The encoded protein is CATSEGRQVLYGYTF.

This rearrangement joins TRBV7-2 to TRBJ2-5, with a possible D match to TRBD2 (5 bases). Germline-derived CDR1 and CDR2 are SGHTA and FQGNSA. This CDR3 is built from 15 residues. Trimming removed 2 bases from V and 4 bases from J, with 14 bases in between. CDR3: CASSLQTGSPETQYF. CDR3 in DNA: TGTGCCAGCAGCTTACAAACGGGATCGCCAGAGACCCAGTACTTC.

This clone occurred a few times. V and J are TRBV28 and TRBJ2-1; the match to TRBD2 covers 7 bases. CDR3 length equals 14 residues. V lost 2 bases and J lost 6; bases outside the gene matches: 4. Germline CDR1 and CDR2: MDHEN and SYDVKM. The CDR3 protein is CASSLKSGGNEQFF. The CDR3, as DNA: TGTGCCAGCAGTTTAAAGTCGGGGGGCAATGAGCAGTTCTTC. The variable domain in full, completed from reference TRBV28 and TRBJ2-1, reads DVKVTQSSRYLVKRTGEKVFLECVQDMDHENMFWYRQDPGLGLRLIYFSYDVKMKEKGDIPEGYSVSREKKERFSLILESASTNQTSMYLCASSLKSGGNEQFFGPGTRLTVL.

V usage is TRBV3-1 (or the pseudogene TRBV3-2) and J usage is TRBJ2-5, with a weak D call TRBD2 (5 bases). CDR1 is LGHDT and CDR2 is YNNKEL in the germline V gene (reference sequence). There are 12 residues in the CDR3. V gave up 6 bases and J gave up 5 bases, with 10 bases separating them. CDR3 bases: TGTGCCAGCAGGGGTCGGAGGGAGACCCAGTACTTC. Its translation is CASRGRRETQYF.

The chain carries TRBV18 and TRBJ1-2; TRBD1 matches at 7 bases. The germline CDR1 and CDR2 sequences are KGHSH and LQKENI. After removal of 6 bases from V and 5 bases from J, the junction contained 9 bases not matched to a gene. The CDR3 consists of 14 residues. The CDR3 spells CASSQEQQGYGYTF. For the CDR3, the DNA is TGTGCCAGCTCTCAAGAACAACAGGGGTATGGCTACACCTTC.

The V gene is TRBV19, the J gene TRBJ2-5; TRBD1 aligns across 10 bases. Germline CDR1 is LNHDA and CDR2 is SQIVND (reference sequence). The CDR3 is 13 amino acids. Losses at the gene ends were 4 bases for V and 4 bases for J; bases not matched to a gene: 0. CDR3 nucleotides: TGTGCCAGTAGTAGGGACAGGGGAGAGACCCAGTACTTC. This translates into CASSRDRGETQYF. Supplemented by reference TRBV19 and TRBJ2-5, the full variable domain reads DGGITQSPKYLFRKEGQNVTLSCEQNLNHDAMYWYRQDPGQGLRLIYYSQIVNDFQKGDIAEGYSVSREKKESFPLTVTSAQKNPTAFYLCASSRDRGETQYFGPGTRLLVL.

The chain couples TRBV27 to TRBJ2-1; 9 bases are shared with TRBD2. This CDR3 has 16 amino acids. Unmatched junction bases numbered 8, after V lost 6 bases and J lost 2 bases. Germline V gene sequence: CDR1 MNHEY, CDR2 SMNVEV (reference sequence). CDR3 amino acids: CASSPTSGATYNEQFF. CDR3 coding DNA: TGTGCCAGCAGCCCGACTAGCGGTGCGACCTACAATGAGCAGTTCTTC.

This clone has a handful of counts. The chain has TRBV27 and TRBJ1-5; D is uncertain. The CDR3 has 14 residues. Germline-derived CDR1 and CDR2 are MNHEY and SMNVEV (reference sequence). Deletions cut 2 bases from V and 9 bases from J, with 14 bases between. CDR3 sequence reads: CASSLIGPEGPQHF. The CDR3 nucleotides are TGTGCCAGCAGTTTAATAGGGCCGGAGGGGCCCCAGCATTTT.

This clone was detected only a few times. This chain uses TRBV7-2 with TRBJ1-1; TRBD1 matches at 8 bases. CDR1 and CDR2 (germline): SGHTA, FQGNSA. Trimming took 5 bases from V and 7 from J; bases not matched to a gene: 9. There are 14 residues in the CDR3. In DNA, the CDR3 is TGTGCCAGCAGCATTAAAAACAGGGGGGGTGAAGCTTTCTTT. Residues: CASSIKNRGGEAFF.

The rearrangement links TRBV28 to TRBJ1-1; D not certain. Trimming left V 5 bases short and J 4 bases short, with 17 bases between. The CDR3 runs 15 residues. Germline CDR1 reads MDHEN; CDR2 reads SYDVKM. CDR3 amino acids: CASSIPGDAGTEAFF. CDR3 DNA: TGTGCCAGCAGTATACCAGGCGATGCTGGCACTGAAGCTTTCTTT.

The V call is TRBV28, the J call TRBJ2-7; a weak D match, TRBD1 (6 bases). Germline values: CDR1 MDHEN, CDR2 SYDVKM. This CDR3 is built from 15 residues. V lost 4 bases and J 3 bases, leaving 16 bases between the germline ends. The CDR3: CASSSRRDTFYEQYF. CDR3 DNA sequence: TGTGCCAGCAGTTCACGCCGGGACACGTTCTACGAGCAGTACTTC. The full variable domain, its missing parts supplied by reference TRBV28 and TRBJ2-7, is DVKVTQSSRYLVKRTGEKVFLECVQDMDHENMFWYRQDPGLGLRLIYFSYDVKMKEKGDIPEGYSVSREKKERFSLILESASTNQTSMYLCASSSRRDTFYEQYFGPGTRLTVT.

The chain joins TRBV24-1 to TRBJ2-3, with 9 nucleotides matching TRBD1. This CDR3 has 15 amino acids. Trimming at V came to 2 bases and at J to 4 bases, leaving 3 bases not matched to a gene. Per the germline V gene, CDR1 is KGHDR and CDR2 is SFDVKD. CDR3 sequence reads: CATSDWDRDPDTQYF. CDR3 sequence (DNA): TGTGCCACCAGTGATTGGGACAGGGACCCAGATACGCAGTATTTT.

This chain uses TRBV9 with TRBJ2-4; 12 bases line up with TRBD1. The CDR3 is made up of 14 amino acids. The ends lost 4 bases at V and 9 bases at J; junction bases unmatched: 5. CDR1 is SGDLS, CDR2 YYNGEE, per germline. CDR3 nucleotide sequence: TGTGCCAGCAGCTTGACGGGACAGGGGGCCATTCAGTACTTC. This gives the protein CASSLTGQGAIQYF.

This clone has just a few counts. The chain uses TRBV6-5 and TRBJ2-1; 9 bases match TRBD2. Germline V gives CDR1 MNHEY, CDR2 SVGAGI. This CDR3 comprises 16 residues. The V and J ends lost 4 bases and 2 bases, in that order; junction bases with no gene match: 6. Here the CDR3 DNA reads TGTGCCAGCAGTTCACTAGCGGGTGGTCCCTACAATGAGCAGTTCTTC. Its protein is CASSSLAGGPYNEQFF.

The chain has TRBV18 and TRBJ1-2; D is possibly TRBD1 (6 bases). In germline, CDR1 is KGHSH, CDR2 LQKENI. The CDR3 length is 12 residues. V was pared by 8 bases and J by 6 bases, with 13 bases between. The CDR3 sequence: CASTYRADGYTF. In DNA, the CDR3 is TGTGCCAGCACCTACAGGGCTGATGGCTACACCTTC.

This chain connects TRBV5-5 to TRBJ1-1; D remains unclear. CDR1 is SGHKS, CDR2 YYEKEE, per germline (reference sequence). Trimming removed 0 bases at V and 3 bases at J, with 6 bases between. The CDR3 extends over 13 amino acids. CDR3: CASSLALYTEAFF. The CDR3 DNA is TGTGCCAGCAGCTTGGCCCTATACACTGAAGCTTTCTTT.

The chain combines TRBV19 with TRBJ2-2; TRBD1 aligns across 7 bases. This CDR3 comprises 15 residues. From germline, CDR1 is LNHDA and CDR2 SQIVND (reference sequence). V lost 7 bases and J lost 6; bases outside the gene matches: 11. The CDR3 sequence is CASTRQGGVAGELFF. The CDR3 region has the DNA TGTGCCAGTACCCGACAGGGTGGGGTGGCCGGGGAGCTGTTTTTT.

This clone appeared a few times. The chain is built from TRBV28 and TRBJ2-3; 7 bases fit TRBD1. J gave up 1 base and V 5 bases, and 0 bases lay outside the gene matches. Germline V CDR1 and CDR2: MDHEN, SYDVKM. CDR3 length: 13 amino acids. The CDR3 here is CASSGQGTDTQYF. CDR3 coding DNA: TGTGCCAGCAGTGGACAGGGCACAGATACGCAGTATTTT.

The chain has TRBV4-3 and TRBJ1-6; a possible D gene is TRBD1 (5 bases). This CDR3 contains 15 residues. Trimming shortened V by 0 bases and J by 7 bases, and 10 bases separated the two germline ends. Germline CDR1 reads LGHNA; CDR2 reads YSLEER. CDR3 DNA: TGCGCCAGCAGCCAAGATCAGGAGGGGAATTCACCCCTCCACTTT. Its protein is CASSQDQEGNSPLHF.

V is TRBV9 and J is TRBJ1-2; TRBD1 aligns across 10 bases. Trimming took 3 bases from V and 11 from J; bases not matched to a gene: 13. In germline, CDR1 is SGDLS, CDR2 YYNGEE. This CDR3 is 15 amino acids long. Here the CDR3 DNA reads TGTGCCAGCAGCGCACGTCCGGGACAGGGGACGGATTACACCTTC. Translation gives CASSARPGQGTDYTF.

CDR3 coding DNA: TGCGCCAGCAGCTCAAAAATCTGGGGCCAGTCATCCGGGGGCTACACCTTC. Amino acid sequence: CASSSKIWGQSSGGYTF. This rearrangement joins TRBV5-1 to TRBJ1-2; D possibly corresponds to TRBD1 (5 bases). This CDR3 is built from 17 residues. Germline CDR1 SGHRS, CDR2 YFSETQ. Trimming pared 3 bases from V and 8 bases from J, leaving 26 bases between.

CDR3 sequence (DNA): TGCAGCGAGGATGCACGGGTGGGGAACACTGAAGCTTTCTTT. This encodes CSEDARVGNTEAFF. The chain couples TRBV29-1 to TRBJ1-1; D remains ambiguous. This CDR3 comprises 14 residues. Germline loops: CDR1 SQVTM, CDR2 ANQGSEA. Trimming cost V 7 bases and J 1 base, with 16 bases left between them.

There are many counts of this clone. The chain joins TRBV13 to TRBJ2-5, with D perhaps matching TRBD2 (5 bases). The germline gives CDR1 PRHDT, CDR2 FYEKMQ (reference sequence). The V and J ends lost 1 base and 5 bases respectively, with 14 bases between them. This CDR3 has 15 residues. CDR3 sequence: CASSLAPSSWETQYF. The CDR3 nucleotides are TGTGCCAGCAGCTTAGCCCCTTCTAGCTGGGAGACCCAGTACTTC.